This TCR beta chain was sequenced for a study of blood T cells in healthy people across ages. Study as a whole: Using template switching, researchers captured about one barcoded beta molecule for each two T cells.

Looked up from germline, CDR1 is SGHDT and CDR2 is YYEEEE. Between the trimmed V and J ends, which lost 3 bases and 6 bases, there was a span of 22 bases. The CDR3 length is 17 residues. Alongside a J-beta primer mix, a sample-barcoded 5' primer served in a second PCR lasting about 6 to 12 cycles. TCRdb called the 5' RACE reads again in MiXCR, with one record for every CDR3 protein. The sample includes 1 million or so distinct CDR3 sequences, about 25% of them seen just once. Study-wide results and caveats: As age increased, TCR beta diversity per million T cells fell in a roughly linear fashion.

This clonotype was counted a few times. Its target is not known. With each sample, at least 5.5 micrograms of total RNA were extracted. This sample was also put to use in a study of T cells of mothers and their children.

The TCR originated in a girl aged 2 to 9 in good health. The J gene is TRBJ2-1, the V gene TRBV5-6, with D perhaps assigned TRBD1 or TRBD2 (5 bases each). Sequenced input: blood. CDR3 residues: CASSSGFRGRESNEQFF. The CDR3 DNA reads as TGTGCCAGCAGCTCGGGCTTTAGGGGCCGGGAATCCAATGAGCAGTTCTTC.